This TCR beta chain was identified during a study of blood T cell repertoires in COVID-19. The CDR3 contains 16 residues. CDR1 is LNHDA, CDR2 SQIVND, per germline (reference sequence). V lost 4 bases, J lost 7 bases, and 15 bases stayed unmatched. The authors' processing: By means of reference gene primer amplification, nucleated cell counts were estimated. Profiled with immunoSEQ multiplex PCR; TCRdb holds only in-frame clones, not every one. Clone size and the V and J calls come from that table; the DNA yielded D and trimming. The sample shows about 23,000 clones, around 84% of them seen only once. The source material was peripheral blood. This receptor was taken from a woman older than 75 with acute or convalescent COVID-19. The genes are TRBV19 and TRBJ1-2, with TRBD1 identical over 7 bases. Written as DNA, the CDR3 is TGTGCCAGTAGTACGGCCACAGGGGTGGAAAAGGGTGGCTACACCTTC. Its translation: CASSTATGVEKGGYTF.